This T cell receptor (beta chain) appears in the sequencing data of a study of blood T cell repertoires in COVID-19. Authors' processing steps: Counts of nucleated cells, estimated from reference gene primer amplification, were obtained. Sequencing used immunoSEQ multiplex PCR; TCRdb keeps in-frame clones, though not all of them. V, J and clone size are those of that table, while D and trimming were read from the DNA. The sample lists about 100,000 clones, roughly 86% occurring once. Trimming stripped 6 bases from V and 0 bases from J, with 10 bases between. The CDR3 sequence is 15 residues long. CDR1 is SGHRS and CDR2 is YFSETQ in the germline V gene.

This clonotype was sampled from a man aged 35-49 years with active or convalescent COVID-19. The rearrangement uses TRBV5-1 and TRBJ1-6; TRBD1 is a possible D gene (5 bases). The sample taken for sequencing was peripheral blood. The CDR3 coding sequence is TGCGCCAGCACCCCCGACAGCTCCTATAATTCACCCCTCCACTTT. As protein: CASTPDSSYNSPLHF.